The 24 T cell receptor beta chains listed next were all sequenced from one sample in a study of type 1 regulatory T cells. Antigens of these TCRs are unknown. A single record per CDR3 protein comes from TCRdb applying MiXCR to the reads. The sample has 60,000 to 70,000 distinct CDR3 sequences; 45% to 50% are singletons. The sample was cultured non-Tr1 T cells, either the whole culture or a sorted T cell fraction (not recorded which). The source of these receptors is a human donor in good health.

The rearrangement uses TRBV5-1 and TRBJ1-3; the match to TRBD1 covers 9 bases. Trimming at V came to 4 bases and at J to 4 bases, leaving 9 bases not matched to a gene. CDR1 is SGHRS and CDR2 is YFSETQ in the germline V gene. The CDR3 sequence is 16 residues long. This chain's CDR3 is CASSLGPGTGGNTIYF. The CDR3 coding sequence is TGCGCCAGCAGCCTGGGCCCCGGGACAGGGGGAAACACCATATATTTT.

The CDR3 here is CASSSTIYDEQFF. The CDR3 coding sequence is TGCGCCAGCAGCTCCACTATATACGATGAGCAGTTCTTC. This chain uses TRBV5-1 with TRBJ2-1, with D unresolved. The V gene's germline CDR1 is SGHRS and CDR2 YFSETQ. The CDR3 has 13 amino acids. With 3 bases removed from V and 8 bases from J, the gap between germline ends came to 12 bases.

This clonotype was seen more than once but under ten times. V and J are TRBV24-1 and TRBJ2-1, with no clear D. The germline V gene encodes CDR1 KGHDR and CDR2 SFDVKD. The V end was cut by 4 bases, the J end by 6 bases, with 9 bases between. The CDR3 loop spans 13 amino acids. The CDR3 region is CATSEQQSNEQFF. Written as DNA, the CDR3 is TGTGCCACCAGTGAACAACAGTCCAATGAGCAGTTCTTC.

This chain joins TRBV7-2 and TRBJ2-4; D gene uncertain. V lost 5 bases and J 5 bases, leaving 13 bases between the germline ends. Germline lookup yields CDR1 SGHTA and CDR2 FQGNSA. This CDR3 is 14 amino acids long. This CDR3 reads CASSRYGRENIQYF. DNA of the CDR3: TGTGCCAGCAGCCGATACGGACGGGAAAACATTCAGTACTTC.

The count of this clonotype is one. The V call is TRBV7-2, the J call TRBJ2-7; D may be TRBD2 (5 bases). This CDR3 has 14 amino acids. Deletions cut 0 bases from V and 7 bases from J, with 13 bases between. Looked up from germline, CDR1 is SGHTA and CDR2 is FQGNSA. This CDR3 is CASSLAGYSGEQYF. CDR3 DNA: TGTGCCAGCAGCTTAGCTGGGTATTCGGGGGAGCAGTACTTC.

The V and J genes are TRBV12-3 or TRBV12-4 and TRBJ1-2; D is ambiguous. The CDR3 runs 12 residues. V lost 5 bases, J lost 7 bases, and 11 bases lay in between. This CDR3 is CASSDGNIGYTF. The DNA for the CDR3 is TGTGCCAGCAGTGACGGGAACATTGGCTACACCTTC.

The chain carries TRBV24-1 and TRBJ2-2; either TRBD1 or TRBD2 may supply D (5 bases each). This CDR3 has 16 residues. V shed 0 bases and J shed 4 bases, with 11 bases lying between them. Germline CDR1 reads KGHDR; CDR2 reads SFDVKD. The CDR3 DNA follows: TGTGCCACCAGTGATTTGGGGGCCGGGGCCACCGGGGAGCTGTTTTTT. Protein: CATSDLGAGATGELFF.

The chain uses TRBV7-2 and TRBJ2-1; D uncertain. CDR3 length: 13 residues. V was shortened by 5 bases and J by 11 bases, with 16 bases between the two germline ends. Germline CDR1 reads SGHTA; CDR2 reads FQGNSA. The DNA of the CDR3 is TGTGCCAGCAGCACCTACGTCATGGGGAAGCAGTTCTTC. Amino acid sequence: CASSTYVMGKQFF.

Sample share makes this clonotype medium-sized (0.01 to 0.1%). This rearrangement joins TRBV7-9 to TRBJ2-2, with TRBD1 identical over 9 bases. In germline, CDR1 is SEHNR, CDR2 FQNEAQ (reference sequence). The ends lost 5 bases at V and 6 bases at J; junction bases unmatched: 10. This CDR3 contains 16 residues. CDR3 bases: TGTGCCAGCAGCCCCCATGGACAGGGGTTGGCCGGGGAGCTGTTTTTT. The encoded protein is CASSPHGQGLAGELFF.

The CDR3 DNA reads TGTGCCATCAGTGAAAGTAGGGAGACCCAGTACTTC. This translates into CAISESRETQYF. The chain is built from TRBV10-3 and TRBJ2-5, with D unresolved. V was trimmed by 3 bases and J by 5 bases, leaving 7 bases between them. The CDR3 spans 12 residues. Looked up from germline, CDR1 is ENHRY and CDR2 is SYGVKD.

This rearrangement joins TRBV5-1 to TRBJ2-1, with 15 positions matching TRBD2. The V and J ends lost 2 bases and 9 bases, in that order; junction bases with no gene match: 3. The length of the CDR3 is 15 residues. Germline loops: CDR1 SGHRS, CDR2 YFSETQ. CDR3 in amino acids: CASSLGLAGGREQFF. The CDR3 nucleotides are TGCGCCAGCAGCTTAGGACTAGCGGGGGGGCGTGAGCAGTTCTTC.

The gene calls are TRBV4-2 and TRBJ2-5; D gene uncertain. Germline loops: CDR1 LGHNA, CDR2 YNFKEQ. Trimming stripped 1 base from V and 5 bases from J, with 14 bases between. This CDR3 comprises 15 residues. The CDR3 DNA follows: TGTGCCAGCAGCCAAGGCCAAGGGATAATGGAGACCCAGTACTTC. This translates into CASSQGQGIMETQYF.

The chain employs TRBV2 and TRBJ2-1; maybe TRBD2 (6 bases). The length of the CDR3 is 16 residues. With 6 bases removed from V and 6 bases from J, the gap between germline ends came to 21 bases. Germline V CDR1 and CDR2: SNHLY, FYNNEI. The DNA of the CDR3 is TGTGCCAGCAGCGGTCTTCTAGCGATCCGGAGCAATGAGCAGTTCTTC. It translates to CASSGLLAIRSNEQFF.

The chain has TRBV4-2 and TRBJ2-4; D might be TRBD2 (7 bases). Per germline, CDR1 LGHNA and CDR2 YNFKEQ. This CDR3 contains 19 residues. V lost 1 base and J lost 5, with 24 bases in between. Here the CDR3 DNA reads TGTGCCAGCAGCCAAGCGGAGACGGTAGAGGGGGGGTTGGAAAACATTCAGTACTTC. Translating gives CASSQAETVEGGLENIQYF.

The CDR3 sequence: CASSEETQYF. CDR3 nucleotides: TGTGCCAGCAGTGAAGAGACCCAGTACTTC. The chain links TRBV2 to TRBJ2-5; D gene uncertain. The length of the CDR3 is 10 residues. Per germline, CDR1 SNHLY and CDR2 FYNNEI. Trimming pared 1 base from V and 6 bases from J, leaving 0 bases between.

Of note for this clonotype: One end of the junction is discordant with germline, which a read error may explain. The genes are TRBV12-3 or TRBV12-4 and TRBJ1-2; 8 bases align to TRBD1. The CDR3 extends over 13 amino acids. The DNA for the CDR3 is TGTGCCAGCAGTCCCTCACAGGGGGTCCCACCCTCCTTC. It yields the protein CASSPSQGVPPSF.

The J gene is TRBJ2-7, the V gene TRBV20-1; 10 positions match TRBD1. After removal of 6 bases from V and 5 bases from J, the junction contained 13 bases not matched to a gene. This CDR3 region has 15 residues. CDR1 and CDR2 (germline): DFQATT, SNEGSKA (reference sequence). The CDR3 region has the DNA TGCAGTGCCCCAAATCCGGGACAGGGGAGAAACGAGCAGTACTTC. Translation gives CSAPNPGQGRNEQYF.

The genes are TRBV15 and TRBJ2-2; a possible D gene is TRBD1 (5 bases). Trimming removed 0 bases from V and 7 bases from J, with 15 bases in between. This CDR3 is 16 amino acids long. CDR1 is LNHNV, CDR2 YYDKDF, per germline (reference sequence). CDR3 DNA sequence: TGTGCCACCAGCAGAGATAGCCAGGGTGTAGGCGGGGAGCTGTTTTTT. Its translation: CATSRDSQGVGGELFF. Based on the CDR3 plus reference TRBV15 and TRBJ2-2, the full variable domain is DAMVIQNPRYQVTQFGKPVTLSCSQTLNHNVMYWYQQKSSQAPKLLFHYYDKDFNNEADTPDNFQSRRPNTSFCFLDIRSPGLGDTAMYLCATSRDSQGVGGELFFGEGSRLTVL.

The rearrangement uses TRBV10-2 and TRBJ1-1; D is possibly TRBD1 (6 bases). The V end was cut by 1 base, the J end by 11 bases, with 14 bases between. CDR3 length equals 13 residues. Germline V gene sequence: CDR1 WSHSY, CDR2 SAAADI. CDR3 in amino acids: CASSEFRGYEAFF. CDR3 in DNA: TGCGCCAGCAGTGAGTTCAGGGGTTATGAGGCTTTCTTT.

CDR3 sequence: CASSPDRANTEAFF. CDR3 bases: TGTGCCAGCAGCCCTGACAGGGCTAACACTGAAGCTTTCTTT. The rearrangement uses TRBV9 and TRBJ1-1; 7 bases agree with TRBD1. Germline lookup yields CDR1 SGDLS and CDR2 YYNGEE. This CDR3 has 14 residues. Losses at the gene ends were 4 bases for V and 2 bases for J; bases not matched to a gene: 5.

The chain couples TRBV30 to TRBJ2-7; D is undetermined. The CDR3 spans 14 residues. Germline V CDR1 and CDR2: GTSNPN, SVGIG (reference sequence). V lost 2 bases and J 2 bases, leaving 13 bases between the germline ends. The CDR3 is CAWSNPPRAYEQYF. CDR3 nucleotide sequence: TGTGCCTGGAGTAACCCTCCCAGAGCCTACGAGCAGTACTTC.

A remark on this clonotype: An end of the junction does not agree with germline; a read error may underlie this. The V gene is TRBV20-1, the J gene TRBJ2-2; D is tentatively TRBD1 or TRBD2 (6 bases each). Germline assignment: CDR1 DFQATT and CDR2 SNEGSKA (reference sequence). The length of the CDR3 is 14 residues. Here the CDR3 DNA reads TGCAGTGCTAGAAAAACAGGGTTGTCCGGGGGGCTGTTTTTT. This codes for CSARKTGLSGGLFF.

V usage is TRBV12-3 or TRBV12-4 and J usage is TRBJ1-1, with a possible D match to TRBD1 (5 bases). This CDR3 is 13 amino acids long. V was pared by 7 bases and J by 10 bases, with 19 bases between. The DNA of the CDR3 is TGTGCCAGCATTGGAGGGGCCAGGATGGGAGCTTTCTTT. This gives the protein CASIGGARMGAFF.

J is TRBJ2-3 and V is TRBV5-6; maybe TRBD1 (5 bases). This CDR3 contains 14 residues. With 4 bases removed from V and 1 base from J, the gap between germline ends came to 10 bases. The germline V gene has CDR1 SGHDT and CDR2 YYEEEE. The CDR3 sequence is CASSRGSGTDTQYF. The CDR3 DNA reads TGTGCCAGCAGCAGGGGTTCGGGCACAGATACGCAGTATTTT.